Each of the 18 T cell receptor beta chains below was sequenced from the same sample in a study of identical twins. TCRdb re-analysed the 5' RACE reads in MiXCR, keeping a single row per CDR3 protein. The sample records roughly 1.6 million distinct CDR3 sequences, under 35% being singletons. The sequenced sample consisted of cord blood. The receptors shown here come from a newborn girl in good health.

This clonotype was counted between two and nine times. The DNA of the CDR3 is TGTGCCAGCAGTCCTGTAAGTGGGGGCAATGAGCAGTTCTTC. Translating it yields CASSPVSGGNEQFF. The chain combines TRBV12-3 or TRBV12-4 with TRBJ2-1; D assignment may be TRBD1 or TRBD2 (5 bases each). The CDR3 has 14 amino acids. The V end was cut by 5 bases, the J end by 6 bases, with 14 bases between.

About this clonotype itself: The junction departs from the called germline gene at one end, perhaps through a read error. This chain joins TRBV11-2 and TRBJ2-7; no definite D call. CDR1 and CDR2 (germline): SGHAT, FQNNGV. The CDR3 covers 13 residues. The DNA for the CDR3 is TGTGCCTGCAGCTTAGGAGCTTCCTACGAGCAGTACTTC. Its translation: CACSLGASYEQYF. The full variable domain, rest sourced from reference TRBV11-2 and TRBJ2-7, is EAGVAQSPRYKIIEKRQSVAFWCNPISGHATLYWYQQILGQGPKLLIQFQNNGVVDDSQLPKDRFSAERLKGVDSTLKIQPAKLEDSAVYLCACSLGASYEQYFGPGTRLTVT.

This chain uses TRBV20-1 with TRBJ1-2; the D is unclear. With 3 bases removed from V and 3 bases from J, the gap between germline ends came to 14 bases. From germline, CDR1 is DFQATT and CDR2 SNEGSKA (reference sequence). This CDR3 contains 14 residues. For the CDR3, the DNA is TGCAGTGCTAGCGTAGGGCCAGGCTACTATGGCTACACCTTC. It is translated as CSASVGPGYYGYTF.

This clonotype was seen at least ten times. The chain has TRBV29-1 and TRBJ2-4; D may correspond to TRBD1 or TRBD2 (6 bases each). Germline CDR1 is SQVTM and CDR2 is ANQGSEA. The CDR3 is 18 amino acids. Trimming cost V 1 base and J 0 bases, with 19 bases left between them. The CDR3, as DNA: TGCAGCGTTGAAGCCCCTCGGTGGGGGGCTGGAGCCAAAAACATTCAGTACTTC. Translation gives CSVEAPRWGAGAKNIQYF.

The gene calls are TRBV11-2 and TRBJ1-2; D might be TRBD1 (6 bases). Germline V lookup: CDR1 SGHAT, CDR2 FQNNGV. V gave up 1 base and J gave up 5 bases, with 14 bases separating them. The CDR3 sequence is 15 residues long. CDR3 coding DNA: TGTGCCAGCAGCTTAGTACCGGGGGCAGGGTATGGCTACACCTTC. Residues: CASSLVPGAGYGYTF.

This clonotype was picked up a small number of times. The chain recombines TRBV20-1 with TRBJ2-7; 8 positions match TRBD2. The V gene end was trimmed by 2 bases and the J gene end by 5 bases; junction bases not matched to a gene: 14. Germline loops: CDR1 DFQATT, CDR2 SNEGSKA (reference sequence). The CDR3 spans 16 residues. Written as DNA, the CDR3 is TGCAGTGCTAGACCCACTGCCGGGACTAGGATGAACGAGCAGTACTTC. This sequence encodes CSARPTAGTRMNEQYF.

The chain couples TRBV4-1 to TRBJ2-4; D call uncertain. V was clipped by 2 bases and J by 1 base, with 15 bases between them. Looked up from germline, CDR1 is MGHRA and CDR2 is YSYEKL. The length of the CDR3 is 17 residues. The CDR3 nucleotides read TGCGCCAGCAGCCAACTTGTACCGGGCGTTGCCAAAAACATTCAGTACTTC. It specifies CASSQLVPGVAKNIQYF.

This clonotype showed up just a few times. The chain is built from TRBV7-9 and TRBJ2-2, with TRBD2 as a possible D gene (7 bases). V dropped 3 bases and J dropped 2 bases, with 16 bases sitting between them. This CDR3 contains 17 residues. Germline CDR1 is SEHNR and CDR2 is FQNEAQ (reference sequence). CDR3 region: CASSFPLRGPNTGELFF. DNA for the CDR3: TGTGCCAGCAGCTTCCCCCTGCGGGGGCCAAACACCGGGGAGCTGTTTTTT.

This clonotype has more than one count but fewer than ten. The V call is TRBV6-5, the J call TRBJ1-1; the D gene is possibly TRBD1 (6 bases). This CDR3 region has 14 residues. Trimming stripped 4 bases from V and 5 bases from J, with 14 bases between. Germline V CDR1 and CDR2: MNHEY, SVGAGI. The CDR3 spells CASSWGRGRTEAFF. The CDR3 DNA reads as TGTGCCAGCAGTTGGGGCAGGGGACGGACTGAAGCTTTCTTT.

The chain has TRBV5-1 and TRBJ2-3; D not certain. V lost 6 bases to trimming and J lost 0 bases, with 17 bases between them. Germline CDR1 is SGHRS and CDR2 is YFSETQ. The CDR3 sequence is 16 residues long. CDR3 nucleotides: TGCGCCAGCACCTCGTCCATCCGGACCAGCACAGATACGCAGTATTTT. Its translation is CASTSSIRTSTDTQYF.

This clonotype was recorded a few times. The CDR3 is CSARLSPPGNEQFF. The CDR3, as DNA: TGCAGTGCTAGACTGTCTCCCCCAGGTAATGAGCAGTTCTTC. The chain combines TRBV20-1 with TRBJ2-1; D is unresolved. V was trimmed by 2 bases and J by 7 bases, leaving 15 bases between them. The CDR3 spans 14 residues. Per germline, CDR1 DFQATT and CDR2 SNEGSKA (reference sequence).

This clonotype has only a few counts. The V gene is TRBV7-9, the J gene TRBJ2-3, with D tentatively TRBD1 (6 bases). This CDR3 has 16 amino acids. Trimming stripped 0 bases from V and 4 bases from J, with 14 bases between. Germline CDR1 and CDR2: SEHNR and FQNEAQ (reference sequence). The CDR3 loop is CASSLALSGGADTQYF. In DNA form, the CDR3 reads TGTGCCAGCAGCTTAGCACTGAGTGGGGGCGCAGATACGCAGTATTTT.

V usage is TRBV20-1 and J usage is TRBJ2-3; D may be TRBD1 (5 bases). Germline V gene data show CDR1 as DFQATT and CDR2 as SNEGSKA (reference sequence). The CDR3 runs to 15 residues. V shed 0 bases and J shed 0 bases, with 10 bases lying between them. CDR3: CSARDRARSTDTQYF. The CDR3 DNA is TGCAGTGCTAGAGACAGGGCTAGGAGCACAGATACGCAGTATTTT.

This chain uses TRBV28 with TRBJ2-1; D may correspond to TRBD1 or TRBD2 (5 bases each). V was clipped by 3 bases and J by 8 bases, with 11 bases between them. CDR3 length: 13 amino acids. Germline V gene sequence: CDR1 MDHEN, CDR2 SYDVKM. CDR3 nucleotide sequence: TGTGCCAGCAGTTTTGAAAGGGACGATGAGCAGTTCTTC. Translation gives CASSFERDDEQFF.

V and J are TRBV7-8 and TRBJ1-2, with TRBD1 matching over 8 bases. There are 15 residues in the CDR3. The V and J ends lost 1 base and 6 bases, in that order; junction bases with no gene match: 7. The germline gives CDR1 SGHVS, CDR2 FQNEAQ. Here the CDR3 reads CASSLGDRITHGYTF. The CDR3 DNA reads TGTGCCAGCAGCTTAGGGGACAGGATAACCCATGGCTACACCTTC.

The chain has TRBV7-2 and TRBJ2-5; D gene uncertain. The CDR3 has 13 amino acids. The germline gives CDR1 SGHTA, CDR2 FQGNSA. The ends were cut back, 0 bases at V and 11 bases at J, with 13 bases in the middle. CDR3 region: CASSLAQEHEQYF. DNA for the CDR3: TGTGCCAGCAGCTTAGCCCAGGAACATGAGCAGTACTTC.

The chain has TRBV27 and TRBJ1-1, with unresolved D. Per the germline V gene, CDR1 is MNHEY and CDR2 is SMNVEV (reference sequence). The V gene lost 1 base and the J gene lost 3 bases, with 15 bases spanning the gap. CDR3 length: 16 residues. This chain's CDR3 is CASSLLSLGPDTEAFF. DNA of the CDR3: TGTGCCAGCAGTTTATTATCGCTAGGTCCGGACACTGAAGCTTTCTTT.

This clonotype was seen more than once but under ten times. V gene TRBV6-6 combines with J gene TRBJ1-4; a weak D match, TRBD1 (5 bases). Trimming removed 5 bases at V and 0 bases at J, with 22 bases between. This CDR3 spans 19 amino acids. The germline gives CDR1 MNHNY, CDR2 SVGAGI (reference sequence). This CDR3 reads CASSTLGTYHSATNEKLFF. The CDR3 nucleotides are TGTGCCAGCAGTACCCTCGGGACGTATCACTCTGCAACTAATGAAAAACTGTTTTTT.